These 24 T cell receptor beta chains were sequenced from one sample in a study of control samples from healthy donors and cancer patients (dated by TCRdb to 2018 to 2021). The library was built by means of the immunoSEQ multiplex PCR assay. Entries here come from immuneACCESS through TCRdb and include only in-frame sequences with V and J called. Some clones fail to appear in such tables; in the studies checked, an unresolved V gene covers under half of the shortfall, and the cause of the remainder is unknown. This sample lists roughly 95,000 clones; just under 95% were detected once. The ten largest make up approximately 3% of the sample. The sample taken for sequencing was blood. All receptors come from a human donor in good health. The donor label of this sample is uncertain.

The J gene is TRBJ2-1, the V gene TRBV9; D ambiguous. Germline assignment: CDR1 SGDLS and CDR2 YYNGEE. This CDR3 contains 14 residues. The V end lost 1 base, the J end lost 8 bases, and 13 bases lay between the germline ends. This chain's CDR3 is CASSVPTQTDEQFF. The CDR3, as DNA: TGTGCCAGCAGCGTACCGACCCAGACGGATGAGCAGTTCTTC.

The chain links TRBV24-1 to TRBJ1-5; D uncertain. V lost 2 bases and J lost 5, with 9 bases in between. This CDR3 region has 14 residues. Germline CDR1 reads KGHDR; CDR2 reads SFDVKD. CDR3 DNA: TGTGCCACCAGTGATTCCAGTGTTGATCAGCCCCAGCATTTT. Translated, it gives CATSDSSVDQPQHF.

The rearrangement joins TRBV7-3 to TRBJ2-5, with unresolved D. Germline-derived CDR1 and CDR2 are SGHTA and FQGTGA. This CDR3 has 13 residues. The V end was cut by 4 bases, the J end by 5 bases, with 11 bases between. The CDR3 reads CASSYHNLETQYF. The CDR3 nucleotides are TGTGCCAGCAGCTACCACAACTTGGAGACCCAGTACTTC.

This rearrangement joins TRBV2 to TRBJ1-2, with 11 bases aligning to TRBD1. The CDR3 extends over 15 amino acids. CDR1 is SNHLY and CDR2 is FYNNEI in the germline V gene. With V trimmed by 7 bases and J by 6 bases, 10 bases remained unmatched. This chain's CDR3 is CASTRTGTGGHGYTF. The DNA for the CDR3 is TGTGCCAGCACCCGCACCGGGACAGGGGGTCATGGCTACACCTTC.

The chain couples TRBV3-1 (or the pseudogene TRBV3-2) to TRBJ2-7; 9 nucleotides align to TRBD2. The V gene end was trimmed by 0 bases and the J gene end by 2 bases; junction bases not matched to a gene: 11. CDR3 length: 18 amino acids. Germline V gives CDR1 LGHDT, CDR2 YNNKEL (reference sequence). Written as DNA, the CDR3 is TGTGCCAGCAGCCAAGATACTAGCGGGCGGGGGGGTACCTACGAGCAGTACTTC. Its translation is CASSQDTSGRGGTYEQYF.

This chain connects TRBV5-5 to TRBJ2-7, with D tentatively TRBD2 (6 bases). CDR3 length: 13 amino acids. In germline, CDR1 is SGHKS, CDR2 YYEKEE (reference sequence). Trimming pared 4 bases from V and 3 bases from J, leaving 11 bases between. Written as DNA, the CDR3 is TGTGCCAGCAGCCCCAGGAGGGGCTACGAGCAGTACGTC. It encodes CASSPRRGYEQYV.

J is TRBJ1-5 and V is TRBV2; 9 bases are a match to TRBD1. The length of the CDR3 is 16 residues. Trimming took 2 bases from V and 3 from J; bases not matched to a gene: 5. Germline lookup yields CDR1 SNHLY and CDR2 FYNNEI. The CDR3 protein is CASSEIGQGYNQPQHF. The CDR3 nucleotides are TGTGCCAGCAGTGAAATTGGACAGGGGTACAATCAGCCCCAGCATTTT. The entire variable domain, with the rest obtained from reference TRBV2 and TRBJ1-5, is as follows: EPEVTQTPSHQVTQMGQEVILRCVPISNHLYFYWYRQILGQKVEFLVSFYNNEISEKSEIFDDQFSVERPDGSNFTLKIRSTKLEDSAMYFCASSEIGQGYNQPQHFGDGTRLSIL.

This clone occurred once. The chain employs TRBV9 and TRBJ2-5, with TRBD2 matching over 11 bases. The V gene end was trimmed by 4 bases and the J gene end by 4 bases; junction bases not matched to a gene: 12. Looked up from germline, CDR1 is SGDLS and CDR2 is YYNGEE. This CDR3 contains 17 residues. The CDR3 DNA follows: TGTGCCAGCAGCCCAACCGGGACTAGCGGCCTCGGAGAGACCCAGTACTTC. It codes for CASSPTGTSGLGETQYF. The variable domain in full, with the rest retrieved from reference TRBV9 and TRBJ2-5, is DSGVTQTPKHLITATGQRVTLRCSPRSGDLSVYWYQQSLDQGLQFLIQYYNGEERAKGNILERFSAQQFPDLHSELNLSSLELGDSALYFCASSPTGTSGLGETQYFGPGTRLLVL.

The chain employs TRBV29-1 and TRBJ1-1, with 9 bases matching TRBD1. CDR3 size: 15 residues. Germline loops: CDR1 SQVTM, CDR2 ANQGSEA. V was clipped by 3 bases and J by 2 bases; unmatched bases: 7. The CDR3 here is CSVDPPTGGNTEAFF. The CDR3 DNA follows: TGCAGCGTTGATCCACCGACAGGGGGAAACACTGAAGCTTTCTTT.

The V gene is TRBV7-9, the J gene TRBJ2-1, with D tentatively TRBD2 (6 bases). The V end lost 4 bases, the J end lost 0 bases, and 10 bases lay between the germline ends. This CDR3 region has 15 residues. Germline assignment: CDR1 SEHNR and CDR2 FQNEAQ (reference sequence). CDR3 region: CASSSRGSSYNEQFF. The CDR3 DNA reads TGTGCCAGCAGCTCTCGGGGGAGCTCCTACAATGAGCAGTTCTTC.

The table lists this clone with a count of one. This CDR3 is also generated by other DNA sequences in the sample. V is TRBV18 and J is TRBJ2-6; D assignment may be TRBD1 or TRBD2 (5 bases each). The CDR3 runs 17 residues. The V gene's germline CDR1 is KGHSH and CDR2 LQKENI. Trimming took off 6 bases at V and 4 bases at J, with 19 bases between the two ends. Here the CDR3 reads CASSSNPGPGGANVLTF. The CDR3 nucleotides read TGTGCCAGCTCCTCTAACCCAGGGCCGGGGGGGGCCAACGTCCTGACTTTC.

The chain combines TRBV30 with TRBJ2-5, with 11 nucleotides matching TRBD2. The CDR3 is 17 amino acids. Germline V gene data show CDR1 as GTSNPN and CDR2 as SVGIG (reference sequence). After removal of 0 bases from V and 8 bases from J, the junction contained 14 bases not matched to a gene. In DNA form, the CDR3 reads TGTGCCTGGAGTGTCCTGGCTAGCGGGGGGTTCAGGGGAACCCAGTACTTC. Translating gives CAWSVLASGGFRGTQYF.

This clone was recorded only once. The V call is TRBV6-5, the J call TRBJ1-1, with D unclear. CDR3 length: 13 residues. Germline V gene sequence: CDR1 MNHEY, CDR2 SVGAGI. With 7 bases removed from V and 3 bases from J, the gap between germline ends came to 12 bases. The CDR3 nucleotides are TGTGCCAGCACCGTGAGGGAGGACACTGAAGCTTTCTTT. This encodes CASTVREDTEAFF.

The V call is TRBV6-2 or TRBV6-3, the J call TRBJ1-4; 8 bases match TRBD1. V gave up 6 bases and J gave up 7 bases; unmatched junction bases: 16. The CDR3 totals 17 residues. Per germline, CDR1 MNHEY and CDR2 SVGEGT. CDR3: CASSNNDRGGSLEKLFF. The DNA of the CDR3 is TGTGCCAGCAGCAACAATGACAGGGGAGGTTCGCTTGAAAAACTGTTTTTT.

The J gene is TRBJ1-1, the V gene TRBV19; D remains unclear. This CDR3 is 13 amino acids long. Germline V gene data show CDR1 as LNHDA and CDR2 as SQIVND (reference sequence). V lost 4 bases, J lost 5 bases, and 11 bases lay in between. CDR3 nucleotide sequence: TGTGCCAGTAGTAACAGCCCGGGGACTGAAGCTTTCTTT. It is translated as CASSNSPGTEAFF.

Written as DNA, the CDR3 is TGTGCCATCAGTAGTCAGGGGTACTCTGGAAACACCATATATTTT. Translation: CAISSQGYSGNTIYF. The chain carries TRBV10-3 and TRBJ1-3, with a possible D match to TRBD1 (6 bases). V was pared by 5 bases and J by 0 bases, with 11 bases between. Germline CDR1 is ENHRY and CDR2 is SYGVKD. CDR3 length: 15 amino acids.

The chain is built from TRBV5-1 and TRBJ2-1; 9 nucleotides agree with TRBD1. V shed 7 bases and J 8 bases; nucleotides not matched to a gene: 13. Germline lookup yields CDR1 SGHRS and CDR2 YFSETQ. There are 15 residues in the CDR3. The DNA of the CDR3 is TGCGCCAGCCAAGCACGTACAGGGGGCATCGATGAGCAGTTCTTC. Amino acids: CASQARTGGIDEQFF.

V is TRBV18 and J is TRBJ2-4; D uncertain. CDR1 and CDR2 from the germline V gene are KGHSH and LQKENI. V was pared by 0 bases and J by 8 bases, with 8 bases between. This CDR3 has 13 residues. The CDR3 sequence: CASSPPQSDIQYF. As DNA, the CDR3 is TGTGCCAGCTCACCACCGCAATCGGACATTCAGTACTTC.

This sequence joins TRBV2 and TRBJ1-2, with D possibly matching TRBD1 (5 bases). V lost 7 bases, J lost 2 bases, and 11 bases lay in between. CDR3 length: 13 residues. In germline, CDR1 is SNHLY, CDR2 FYNNEI. The CDR3 spells CASTLGGNYGYTF. CDR3 nucleotide sequence: TGTGCCAGCACCCTGGGGGGGAACTATGGCTACACCTTC.

This sequence joins TRBV2 and TRBJ2-2, with 10 bases that match TRBD1. J was trimmed by 6 bases and V by 6 bases; bases with no gene match: 7. This CDR3 comprises 15 residues. Germline CDR1 is SNHLY and CDR2 is FYNNEI. This CDR3 is CASSRAGTGAGELFF. The CDR3 bases are TGTGCCAGCAGCCGGGCCGGGACAGGGGCCGGGGAGCTGTTTTTT.

The chain's CDR3 is CASTPQRDSPLHF. The CDR3 nucleotides read TGTGCCAGCACCCCCCAAAGGGATTCACCCCTCCACTTT. The rearrangement joins TRBV2 to TRBJ1-6; D remains unclear. V was trimmed by 7 bases and J by 8 bases, leaving 12 bases between them. From germline, CDR1 is SNHLY and CDR2 FYNNEI. The CDR3 is 13 amino acids. The whole variable domain, remainder taken from reference TRBV2 and TRBJ1-6, is EPEVTQTPSHQVTQMGQEVILRCVPISNHLYFYWYRQILGQKVEFLVSFYNNEISEKSEIFDDQFSVERPDGSNFTLKIRSTKLEDSAMYFCASTPQRDSPLHFGNGTRLTVT.

The chain employs TRBV11-2 and TRBJ1-1; the match to TRBD1 covers 7 bases. This CDR3 is 15 amino acids long. The junction had 12 bases not matched to a gene; V was cut back by 4 bases and J by 7 bases. Germline CDR1 reads SGHAT; CDR2 reads FQNNGV. In DNA, the CDR3 is TGTGCCAGCAGCTCCCGGGGAGGGACAGAAATTGAAGCTTTCTTT. Translating gives CASSSRGGTEIEAFF.

V usage is TRBV19 and J usage is TRBJ2-1, with TRBD1 matching over 10 bases. Germline trimming cut 7 bases from V and 4 bases from J; bases unmatched to any gene: 7. The CDR3 contains 15 residues. Germline CDR1 reads LNHDA; CDR2 reads SQIVND (reference sequence). In DNA form, the CDR3 reads TGTGCCAGTAAAGCAGGACAGGGGGGATACAATGAGCAGTTCTTC. Amino acids: CASKAGQGGYNEQFF.

The chain has TRBV12-3 or TRBV12-4 and TRBJ2-1, with 9 positions matching TRBD1. V shed 3 bases, J shed 15 bases, and the junction held 6 bases outside the gene matches. CDR3 length: 12 residues. CDR3 protein: CASSFLGTGMFF. The CDR3 nucleotides are TGTGCCAGCAGTTTCCTTGGGACAGGGATGTTCTTC.